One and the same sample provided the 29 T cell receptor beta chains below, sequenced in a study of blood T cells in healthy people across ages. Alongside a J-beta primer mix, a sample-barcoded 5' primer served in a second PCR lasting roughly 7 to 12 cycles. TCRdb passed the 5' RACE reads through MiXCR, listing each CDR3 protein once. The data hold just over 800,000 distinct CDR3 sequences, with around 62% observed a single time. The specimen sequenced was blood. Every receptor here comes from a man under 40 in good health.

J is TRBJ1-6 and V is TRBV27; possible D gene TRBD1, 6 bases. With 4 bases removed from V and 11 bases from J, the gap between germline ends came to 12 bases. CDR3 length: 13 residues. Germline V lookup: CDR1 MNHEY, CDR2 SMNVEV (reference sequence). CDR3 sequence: CASSSGGVTPLHF. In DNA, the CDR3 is TGTGCCAGCAGTTCCGGGGGCGTGACACCCCTCCACTTT.

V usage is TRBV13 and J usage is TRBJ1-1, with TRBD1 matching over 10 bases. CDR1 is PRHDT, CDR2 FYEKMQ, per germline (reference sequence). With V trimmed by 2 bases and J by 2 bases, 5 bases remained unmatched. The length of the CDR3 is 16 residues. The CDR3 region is CASSLTRQGANTEAFF. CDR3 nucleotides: TGTGCCAGCAGCTTAACCCGACAGGGGGCAAACACTGAAGCTTTCTTT.

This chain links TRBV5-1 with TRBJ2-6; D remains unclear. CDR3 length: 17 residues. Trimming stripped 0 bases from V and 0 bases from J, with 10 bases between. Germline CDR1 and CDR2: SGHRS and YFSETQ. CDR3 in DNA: TGCGCCAGCAGCTTGGACTCCTCTGGCTCTGGGGCCAACGTCCTGACTTTC. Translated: CASSLDSSGSGANVLTF. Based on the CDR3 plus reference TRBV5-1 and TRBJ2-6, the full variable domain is KAGVTQTPRYLIKTRGQQVTLSCSPISGHRSVSWYQQTPGQGLQFLFEYFSETQRNKGNFPGRFSGRQFSNSRSEMNVSTLELGDSALYLCASSLDSSGSGANVLTFGAGSRLTVL.

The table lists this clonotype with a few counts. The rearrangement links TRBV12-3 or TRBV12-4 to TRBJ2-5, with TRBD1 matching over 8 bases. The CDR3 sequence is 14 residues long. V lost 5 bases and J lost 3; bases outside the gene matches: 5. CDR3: CASSPRTGKETQYF. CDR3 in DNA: TGTGCCAGCAGTCCCAGGACAGGGAAAGAGACCCAGTACTTC.

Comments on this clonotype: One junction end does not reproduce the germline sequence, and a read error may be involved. Here the CDR3 reads CAGRPDRYTRPPFF. Here the CDR3 DNA reads TGTGCCGGCAGGCCGGACAGATATACGAGACCTCCGTTCTTC. The chain joins TRBV28 to TRBJ2-1; D may be TRBD1 (6 bases). The CDR3 has 14 residues. The germline V gene has CDR1 MDHEN and CDR2 SYDVKM.

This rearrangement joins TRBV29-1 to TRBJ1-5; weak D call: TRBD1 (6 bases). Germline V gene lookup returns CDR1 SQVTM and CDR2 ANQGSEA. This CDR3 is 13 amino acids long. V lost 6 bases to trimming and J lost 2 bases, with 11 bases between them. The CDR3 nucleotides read TGCAGCGTCAAACAGGGAGGCAATCAGCCCCAGCATTTT. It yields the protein CSVKQGGNQPQHF.

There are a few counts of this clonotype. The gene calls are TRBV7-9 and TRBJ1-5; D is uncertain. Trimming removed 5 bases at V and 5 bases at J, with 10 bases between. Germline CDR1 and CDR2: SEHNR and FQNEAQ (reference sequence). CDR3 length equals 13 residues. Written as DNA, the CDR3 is TGTGCCAGCAGCCCCGTTGCGGATCAGCCCCAGCATTTT. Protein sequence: CASSPVADQPQHF.

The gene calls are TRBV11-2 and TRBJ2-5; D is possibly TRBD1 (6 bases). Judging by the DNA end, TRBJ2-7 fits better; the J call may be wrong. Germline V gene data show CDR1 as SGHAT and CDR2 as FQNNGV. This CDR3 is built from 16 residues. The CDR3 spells CASRKSGGQRNYEQYF. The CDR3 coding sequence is TGTGCCAGCAGAAAATCCGGTGGACAGCGAAACTACGAGCAGTACTTC.

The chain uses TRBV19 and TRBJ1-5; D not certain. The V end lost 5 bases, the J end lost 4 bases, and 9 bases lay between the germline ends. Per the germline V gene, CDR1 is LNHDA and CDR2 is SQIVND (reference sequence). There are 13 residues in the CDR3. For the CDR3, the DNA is TGTGCCAGTAGTTACGGGATAAATCAGCCCCAGCATTTT. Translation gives CASSYGINQPQHF.

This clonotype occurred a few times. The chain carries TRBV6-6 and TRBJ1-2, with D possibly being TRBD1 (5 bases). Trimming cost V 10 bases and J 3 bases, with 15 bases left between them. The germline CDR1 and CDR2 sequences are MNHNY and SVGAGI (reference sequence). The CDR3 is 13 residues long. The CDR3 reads CATDSVAHYGYTF. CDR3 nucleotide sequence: TGTGCCACCGACAGCGTAGCGCACTATGGCTACACCTTC.

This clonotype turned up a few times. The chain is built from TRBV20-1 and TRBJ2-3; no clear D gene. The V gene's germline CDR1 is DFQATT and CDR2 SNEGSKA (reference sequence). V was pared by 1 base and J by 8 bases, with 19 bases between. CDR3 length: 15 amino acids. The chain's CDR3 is CSARAPNFPAATQYF. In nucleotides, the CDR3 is TGCAGTGCTAGAGCTCCTAACTTTCCCGCGGCTACGCAGTATTTT.

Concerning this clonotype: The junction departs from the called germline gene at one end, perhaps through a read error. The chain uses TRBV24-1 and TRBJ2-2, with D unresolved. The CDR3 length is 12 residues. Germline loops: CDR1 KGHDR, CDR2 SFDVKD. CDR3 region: CTTSELTGELFF. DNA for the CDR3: TGTACCACCAGTGAGTTAACCGGGGAGCTGTTTTTT.

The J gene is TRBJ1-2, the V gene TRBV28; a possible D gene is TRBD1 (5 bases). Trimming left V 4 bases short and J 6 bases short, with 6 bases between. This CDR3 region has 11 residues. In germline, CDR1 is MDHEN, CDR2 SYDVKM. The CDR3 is CASSWGHGYTF. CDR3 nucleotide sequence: TGTGCCAGCAGTTGGGGCCATGGCTACACCTTC.

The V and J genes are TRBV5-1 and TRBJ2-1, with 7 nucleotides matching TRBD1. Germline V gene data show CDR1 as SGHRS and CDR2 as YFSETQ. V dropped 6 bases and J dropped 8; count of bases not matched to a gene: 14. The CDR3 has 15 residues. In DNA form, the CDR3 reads TGCGCCAGCAAAATTGGGACAGTTACTATGCATGAGCAGTTCTTC. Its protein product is CASKIGTVTMHEQFF.

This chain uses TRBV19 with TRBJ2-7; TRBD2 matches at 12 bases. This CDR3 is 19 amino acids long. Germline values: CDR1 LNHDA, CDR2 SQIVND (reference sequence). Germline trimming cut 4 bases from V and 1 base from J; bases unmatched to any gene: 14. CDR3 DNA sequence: TGTGCCAGTAGTACCAGGACTAGCGGGGACTGGAGGGTATCCTACGAGCAGTACTTC. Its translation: CASSTRTSGDWRVSYEQYF.

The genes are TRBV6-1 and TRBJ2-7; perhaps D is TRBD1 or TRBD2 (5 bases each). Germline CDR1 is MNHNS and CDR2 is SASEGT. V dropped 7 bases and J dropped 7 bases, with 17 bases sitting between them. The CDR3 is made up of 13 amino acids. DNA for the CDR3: TGTGCCAGCAAAGAGGGGAACGACAATGAGCAGTACTTC. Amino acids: CASKEGNDNEQYF.

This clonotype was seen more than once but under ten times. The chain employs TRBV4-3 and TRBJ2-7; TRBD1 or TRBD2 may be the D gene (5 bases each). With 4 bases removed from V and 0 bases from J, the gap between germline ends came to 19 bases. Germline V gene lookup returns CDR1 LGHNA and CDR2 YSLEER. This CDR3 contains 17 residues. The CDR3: CASSRSTGTASSYEQYF. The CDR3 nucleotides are TGCGCCAGCAGCCGATCTACCGGGACCGCGAGCTCCTACGAGCAGTACTTC.

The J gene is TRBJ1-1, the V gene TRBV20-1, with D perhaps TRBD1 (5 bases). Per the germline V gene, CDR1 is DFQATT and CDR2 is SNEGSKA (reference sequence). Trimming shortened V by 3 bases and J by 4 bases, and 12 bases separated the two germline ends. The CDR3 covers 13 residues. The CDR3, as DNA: TGCAGTGCTAGTCGAGGGGTGAGCACTGAAGCTTTCTTT. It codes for CSASRGVSTEAFF.

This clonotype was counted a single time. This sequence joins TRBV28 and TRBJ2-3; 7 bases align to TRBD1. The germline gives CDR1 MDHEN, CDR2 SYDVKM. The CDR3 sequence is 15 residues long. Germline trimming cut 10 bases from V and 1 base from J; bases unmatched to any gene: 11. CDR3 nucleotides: TGTGCCAACACTAAGGGGGCGTACGGCACAGATACGCAGTATTTT. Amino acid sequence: CANTKGAYGTDTQYF.

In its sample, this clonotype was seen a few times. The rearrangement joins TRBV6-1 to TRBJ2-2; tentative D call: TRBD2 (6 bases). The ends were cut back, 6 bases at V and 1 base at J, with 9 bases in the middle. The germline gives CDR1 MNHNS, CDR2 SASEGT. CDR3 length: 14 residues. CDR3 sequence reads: CASSQGLNTGELFF. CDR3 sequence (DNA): TGTGCCAGCAGCCAGGGACTGAACACCGGGGAGCTGTTTTTT.

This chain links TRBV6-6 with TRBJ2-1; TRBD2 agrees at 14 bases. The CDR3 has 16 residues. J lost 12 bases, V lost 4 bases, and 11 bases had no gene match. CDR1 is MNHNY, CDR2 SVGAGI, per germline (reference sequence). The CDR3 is CASSSRTSGGQAGQFF. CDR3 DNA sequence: TGTGCCAGCAGTTCTAGGACTAGCGGGGGGCAAGCGGGGCAGTTCTTC.

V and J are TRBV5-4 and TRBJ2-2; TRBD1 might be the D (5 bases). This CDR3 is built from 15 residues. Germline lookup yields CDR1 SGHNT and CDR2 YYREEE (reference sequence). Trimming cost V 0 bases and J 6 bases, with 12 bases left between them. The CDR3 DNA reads TGTGCCAGCAGCTTGGGGGCAGGGCCGGCCGGGGAGCTGTTTTTT. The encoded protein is CASSLGAGPAGELFF.

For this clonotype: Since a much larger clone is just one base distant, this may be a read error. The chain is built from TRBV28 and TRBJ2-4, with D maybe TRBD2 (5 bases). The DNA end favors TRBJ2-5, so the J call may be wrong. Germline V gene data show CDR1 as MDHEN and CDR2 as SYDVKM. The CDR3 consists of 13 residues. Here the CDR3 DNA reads TGTGCCAGCAGTTTAGGAGACGGGAAGACCCAGTACTTC. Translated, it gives CASSLGDGKTQYF.

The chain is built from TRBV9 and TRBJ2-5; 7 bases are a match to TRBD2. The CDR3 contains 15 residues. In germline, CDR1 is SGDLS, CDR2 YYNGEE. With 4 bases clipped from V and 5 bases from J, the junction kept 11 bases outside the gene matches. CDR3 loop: CASSPQTGGGETQYF. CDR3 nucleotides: TGTGCCAGCAGCCCCCAAACGGGGGGAGGGGAGACCCAGTACTTC.

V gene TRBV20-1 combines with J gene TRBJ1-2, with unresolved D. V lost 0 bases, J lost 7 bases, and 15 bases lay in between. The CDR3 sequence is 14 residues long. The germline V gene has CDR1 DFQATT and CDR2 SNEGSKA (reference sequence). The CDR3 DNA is TGCAGTGCTAGAGATCAGAAGGTTTTGGCTGGCTACACCTTC. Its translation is CSARDQKVLAGYTF.

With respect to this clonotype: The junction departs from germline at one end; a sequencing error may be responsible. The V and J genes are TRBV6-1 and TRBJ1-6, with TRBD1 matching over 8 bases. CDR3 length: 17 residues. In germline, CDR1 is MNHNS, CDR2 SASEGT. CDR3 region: CASSRTGTDSYNPPLHF. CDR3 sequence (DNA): TGTGCCAGCAGTCGGACAGGGACGGACTCCTATAATCCACCCCTCCACTTT.

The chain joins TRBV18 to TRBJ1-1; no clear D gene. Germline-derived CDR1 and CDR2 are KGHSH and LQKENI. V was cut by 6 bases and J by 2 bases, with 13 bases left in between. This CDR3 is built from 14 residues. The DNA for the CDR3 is TGTGCCAGCTCGTCTAGGGATCATAACACTGAAGCTTTCTTT. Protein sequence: CASSSRDHNTEAFF.

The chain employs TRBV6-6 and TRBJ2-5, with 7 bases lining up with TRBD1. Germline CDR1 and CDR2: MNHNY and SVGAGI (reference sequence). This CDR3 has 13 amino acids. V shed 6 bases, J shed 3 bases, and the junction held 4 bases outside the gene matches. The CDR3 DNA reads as TGTGCCAGCAGAGGGGACAGTGAAGAGACCCAGTACTTC. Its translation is CASRGDSEETQYF.

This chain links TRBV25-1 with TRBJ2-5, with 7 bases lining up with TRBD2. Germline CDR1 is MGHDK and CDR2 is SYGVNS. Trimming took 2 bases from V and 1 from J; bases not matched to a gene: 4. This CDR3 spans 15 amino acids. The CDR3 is CASSEPRGFQETQYF. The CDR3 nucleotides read TGTGCCAGCAGTGAACCGCGGGGGTTCCAAGAGACCCAGTACTTC. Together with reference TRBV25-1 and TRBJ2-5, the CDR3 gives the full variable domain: EADIYQTPRYLVIGTGKKITLECSQTMGHDKMYWYQQDPGMELHLIHYSYGVNSTEKGDLSSESTVSRIRTEHFPLTLESARPSHTSQYLCASSEPRGFQETQYFGPGTRLLVL.